The present T cell receptor beta chain was sequenced within a study of blood T cell repertoires in COVID-19. This CDR3 region has 17 residues. The V gene end was trimmed by 1 base and the J gene end by 4 bases; junction bases not matched to a gene: 9. Per the germline V gene, CDR1 is LGHDT and CDR2 is YNNKEL (reference sequence). Clones were read by immunoSEQ multiplex PCR, and TCRdb kept only the in-frame ones, dropping some. The sample includes over 200,000 clones, almost 90% of them seen just once. The sequenced material came from peripheral blood. The clonotype comes from a man aged 18-30 years with active or convalescent COVID-19. The chain is built from TRBV3-1 (or the pseudogene TRBV3-2) and TRBJ2-7; 11 nucleotides match TRBD1. The CDR3, as DNA: TGTGCCAGCAGCCAAGTTGGACAGGGGGCTATATCGTACGAGCAGTACTTC. Protein sequence: CASSQVGQGAISYEQYF.